Given below is one TCR beta chain in context. Antigen specificity is unknown. V lost 8 bases, J lost 0 bases, and 10 bases lay in between. The CDR3 is 13 residues long. Germline CDR1 and CDR2: LNHDA and SQIVND (reference sequence). PCR employed 60 Vbeta and 13 Jbeta primers. This table comes from immunoSEQ multiplex PCR, and its TCRdb copy is limited to in-frame clones, with some not included. The data hold 35,000 to 40,000 clones, with around three fifths observed a single time. The sample comes from a study of cytomegalovirus exposure and HLA in healthy donors. Study outcomes and limitations: Researchers catalogued approximately 170 TCR beta chains as cytomegalovirus-associated.

This chain joins TRBV19 and TRBJ2-5; D call uncertain. The receptor comes from a man in his fifties in good health and CMV-seropositive. Sequenced: PBMCs. This chain's CDR3 is CASGRAYQETQYF. In DNA form, the CDR3 reads TGTGCCAGTGGTCGAGCGTACCAAGAGACCCAGTACTTC.